This entry describes one TCR beta chain. Its antigen is still unknown. Nothing much larger sits one base from this clone, and base qualities are not available. Using the deep immunoSEQ assay, TCR CDR3 regions were amplified from genomic DNA by multiplex PCR. Extracted genomic DNA from each cell subset was spread evenly across all wells of several immunoSEQ 96-well plates, with each plate serving as a replicate. For unsorted PBMC, roughly 330 ng of genomic DNA, equivalent to about 32,000 T cell genomes, went into each replicate PCR. Unsorted PBMC genomic DNA was sequenced across ten immunoSEQ deep assay plates. Purified libraries were measured with a Qubit 3.0 fluorometer, size-checked on a Bioanalyzer 2100, and measured again with the KAPA Library Quantification kit. Every immunoSEQ 96-well plate was sequenced on a dedicated single-read 150-cycle Illumina NextSeq 550 flow cell. The published analysis was carried out like this. The immunoSEQ output contained only junctional sequences without quality scores, so filtering could not match that applied to full-length reads. Sequences were annotated with PyIR, a Python wrapper for IgBLAST v1.9, and V/J genes and CDR3 were assigned using IMGT germline references. Reads were filtered out if the reads had weak V/J assignments (E-value above 1e-6), no CDR3, stop codons, out-of-frame junctions, or ambiguous translated residues. V3J clonotypes were defined as sequences sharing an identical inferred V gene, J gene, and CDR3 amino acid sequence. Percentage overlap between repertoires was calculated by dividing the number of shared unique clonotypes by the size of the smaller repertoire. RTK rarefaction, the Chao1 estimator, and Recon v2.1 estimates of unobserved clonotypes were used to assess repertoire richness. The immuneACCESS repertoire file appears here via TCRdb, limited to in-frame rearrangements. These files lack a portion of the clones; in checked studies, under half of the deficit traces to unresolved V genes, and the cause of the others is not known. V and J calls and clone size follow that table, whereas D and trimming were derived from the DNA. A total of fewer than 600,000 clones appear in this sample, more than 75% of them only once. The ten largest clones represent around 13% of the sample.

This record comes from a study of shared clonotypes between healthy human individuals (TCRdb year 2020). Concerning the study at large: Three men and a couple of women, aged 18 to 49 years, made up the cohort. Different laboratories and diverse techniques were used to prepare libraries and sequence TCR repertoires, to increase sequencing depth and limit assay-specific biases. The study deeply sequenced blood TCR repertoires of about 5 healthy adults to estimate repertoire size and the extent of clonotype sharing between individuals. Leukapheresis yielded between about 0.94 and 8.9 billion PBMCs per donor. On the study overall, not on this receptor specifically: Sampling was restricted to blood, and TCR repertoires in tissues likely differ from the TCR repertoires found in blood. Because the study included a small number of donors, the genetic and exposure-history diversity represented was limited. Pairwise subsampling indicated that sequencing depth was expected to affect the degree of clonotype sharing among donors.

V loses 5 bases at its end and J loses 5 bases; junction bases beyond the gene matches: 6. The germline V gene specifies MDHEN as CDR1 and SYDVKM as CDR2. The cysteine opens and the phenylalanine closes a CDR3 of 15 amino acids. CDR3 DNA is the only sequence kept; it has 45 bases, read in frame from the first base. Healthy HIV-negative adults with no recently reported acute infections or vaccinations were included as donors. Every donor was a Caucasian adult residing in Nashville, Tennessee, USA. For unsorted samples, some 90 million PBMCs were counted and genomic DNA was extracted with the QIAamp DNA Blood Mini kit. Blood was obtained by leukapheresis, after which PBMCs were separated by Ficoll-Histopaque density gradient centrifugation and cryopreserved in liquid nitrogen vapor phase.

The chain joins TRBV28 to TRBJ1-6, and 7 bases in between align with TRBD1. Material: PBMCs. The sequence derives from a middle-aged woman in good health. Some clones in this sample may be carry-over from other donors' samples. The DNA sequence reads TGTGCCAGCAGTGCCATAGACAGGGATAATTCACCCCTCCACTTT. This translates into CASSAIDRDNSPLHF.